This TCR beta chain was obtained from a study of blood T cell repertoires in COVID-19. About the research overall: Specimens from acute and convalescent COVID-19 originated in the United States, Italy and Spain. PBMCs, B-cell-depleted T cells, or T cells provided the cDNA or gDNA that made up the material.

Profiling relied on immunoSEQ multiplex PCR, and the TCRdb table lists in-frame clones only, not all of them. The data show about 240,000 clones, around 86% seen once. Germline lookup yields CDR1 MNHEY and CDR2 SVGAGI. The germline V and J ends were trimmed by 6 bases and 4 bases, with 10 bases remaining between them. The CDR3 contains 13 residues. The sequencing input was peripheral blood. The receptor comes from an older woman with active or convalescent COVID-19. The J gene is TRBJ1-5, the V gene TRBV6-5; tentatively, D is TRBD1 (5 bases). CDR3: CASRHTGNQPQHF. The CDR3 nucleotides read TGTGCCAGCAGGCACACAGGAAATCAGCCCCAGCATTTT.